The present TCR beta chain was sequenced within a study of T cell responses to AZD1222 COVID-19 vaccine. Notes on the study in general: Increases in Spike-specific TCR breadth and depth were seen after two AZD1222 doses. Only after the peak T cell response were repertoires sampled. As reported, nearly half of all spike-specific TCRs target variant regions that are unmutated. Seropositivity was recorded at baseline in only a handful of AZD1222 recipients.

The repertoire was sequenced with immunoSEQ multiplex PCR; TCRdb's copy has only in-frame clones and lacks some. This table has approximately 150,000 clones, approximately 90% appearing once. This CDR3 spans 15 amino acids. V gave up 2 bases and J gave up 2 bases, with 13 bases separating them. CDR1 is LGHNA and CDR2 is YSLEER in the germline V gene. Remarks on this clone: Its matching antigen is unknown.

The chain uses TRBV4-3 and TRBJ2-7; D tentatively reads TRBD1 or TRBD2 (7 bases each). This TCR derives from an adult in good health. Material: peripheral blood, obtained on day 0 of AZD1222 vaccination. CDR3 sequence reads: CASSQSSGGAYEQYF. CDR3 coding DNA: TGCGCCAGCAGCCAATCCTCAGGGGGGGCCTACGAGCAGTACTTC.